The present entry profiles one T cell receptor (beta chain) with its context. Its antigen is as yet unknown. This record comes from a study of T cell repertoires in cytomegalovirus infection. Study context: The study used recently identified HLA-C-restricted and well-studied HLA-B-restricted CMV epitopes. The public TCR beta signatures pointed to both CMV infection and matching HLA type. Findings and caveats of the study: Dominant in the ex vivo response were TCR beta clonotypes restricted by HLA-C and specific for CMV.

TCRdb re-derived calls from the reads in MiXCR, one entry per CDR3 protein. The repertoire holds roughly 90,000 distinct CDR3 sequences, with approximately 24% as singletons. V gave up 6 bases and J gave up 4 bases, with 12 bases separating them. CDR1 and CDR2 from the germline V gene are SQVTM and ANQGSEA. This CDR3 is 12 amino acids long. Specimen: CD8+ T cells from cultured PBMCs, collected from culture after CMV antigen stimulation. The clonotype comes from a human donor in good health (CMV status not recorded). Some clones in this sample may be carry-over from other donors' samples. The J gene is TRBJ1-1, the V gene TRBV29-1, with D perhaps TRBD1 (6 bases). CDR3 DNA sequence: TGCAGCGTCGGAGGGGGGGGCACTGAAGCTTTCTTT. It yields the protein CSVGGGGTEAFF.